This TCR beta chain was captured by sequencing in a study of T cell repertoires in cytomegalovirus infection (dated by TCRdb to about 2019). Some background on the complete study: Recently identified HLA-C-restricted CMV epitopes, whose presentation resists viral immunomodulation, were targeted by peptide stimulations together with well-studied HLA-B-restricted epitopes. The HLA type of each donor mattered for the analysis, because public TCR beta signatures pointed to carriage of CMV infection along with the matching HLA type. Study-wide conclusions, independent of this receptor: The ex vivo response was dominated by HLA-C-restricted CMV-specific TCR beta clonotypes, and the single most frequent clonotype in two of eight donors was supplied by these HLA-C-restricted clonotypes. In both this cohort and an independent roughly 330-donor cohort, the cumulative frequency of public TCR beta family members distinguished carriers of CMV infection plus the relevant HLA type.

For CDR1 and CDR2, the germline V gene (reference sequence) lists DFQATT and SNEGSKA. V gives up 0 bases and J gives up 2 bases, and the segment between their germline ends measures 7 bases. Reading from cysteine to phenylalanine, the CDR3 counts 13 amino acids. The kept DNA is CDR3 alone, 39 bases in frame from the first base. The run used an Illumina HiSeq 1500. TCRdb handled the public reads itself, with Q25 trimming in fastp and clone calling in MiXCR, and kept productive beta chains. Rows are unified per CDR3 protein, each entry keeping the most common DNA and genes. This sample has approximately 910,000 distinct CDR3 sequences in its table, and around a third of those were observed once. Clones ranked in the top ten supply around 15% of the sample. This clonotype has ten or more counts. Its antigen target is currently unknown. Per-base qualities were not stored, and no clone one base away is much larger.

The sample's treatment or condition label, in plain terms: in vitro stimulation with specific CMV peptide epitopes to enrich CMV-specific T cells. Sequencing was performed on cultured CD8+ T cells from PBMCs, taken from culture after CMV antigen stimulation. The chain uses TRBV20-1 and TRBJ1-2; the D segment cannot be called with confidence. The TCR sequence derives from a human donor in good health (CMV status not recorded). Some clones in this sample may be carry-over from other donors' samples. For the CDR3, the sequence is CSAREPLNYGYTF. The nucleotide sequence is TGCAGTGCTAGAGAGCCCCTGAACTATGGCTACACCTTC.